The present T cell receptor beta chain was sequenced within a study of shared clonotypes between healthy human individuals. Findings of the study overall: Between a handful of donors, naive CD4 clonotypes were shared at a level of around 5.1%. Clonotypes shared by all four donors outscored non-shared clonotypes in generation probability.

The germline V and J ends were trimmed by 1 base and 1 base, with 13 bases remaining between them. The CDR3 has 15 residues. CDR1 and CDR2 (germline): SQVTM, ANQGSEA. Some 30,000 T cell genomes, or around 0.2 ug DNA, went into the sorted-subset replicate PCRs. Profiled with immunoSEQ multiplex PCR; TCRdb holds only in-frame clones, not every one. The profile shows roughly 2,000,000 clones, 93% of them singletons. Naive CD8 isolation took CD45RO-negative cells positively selected for CCR7 and excluded terminally differentiated effector memory CD45RA+ cells. This clone was seen just once. The antigen remains undetermined.

The specimen was naive CD8+ T cells from PBMCs. The receptor was derived from a young man in good health. Some clones in this sample may be carry-over from other donors' samples. This sequence joins TRBV29-1 and TRBJ2-5; D may be TRBD1 (6 bases). The CDR3 DNA sequence: TGCAGCGTTGAAGGAGGGACAAGACGCCAAGAGACCCAGTACTTC. Encoded protein: CSVEGGTRRQETQYF.